This TCR beta chain was found in a study of shared clonotypes between healthy human individuals. Between the trimmed V and J ends, which lost 4 bases and 0 bases, there was a span of 6 bases. The V gene's germline CDR1 is ENHRY and CDR2 SYGVKD. This CDR3 comprises 13 residues. Data came from immunoSEQ multiplex PCR; TCRdb stores just in-frame clones and leaves some out. The table has 1.5 million to 2.5 million clones, roughly 94% seen once. Findings of the study overall: Sorted-subset samples were not fully sequenced, rarefaction indicated. Sharing across four donors was seen in 5% to 5.5% of naive CD4 clonotypes.

Comment on this clone: Its specificity is not known.

Terminally differentiated effector memory CD45RA+ cells were excluded from the naive CD8 cells, which were CD45RO-negative and positively selected for CCR7. The TCR comes from a man aged 18 to 30 in good health. What was sequenced was naive CD8+ T cells sorted from blood. This chain joins TRBV10-3 and TRBJ2-5; TRBD1 might be the D (6 bases). CDR3 amino acids: CAISGTDQETQYF. The CDR3 nucleotides are TGTGCCATCAGTGGGACAGACCAAGAGACCCAGTACTTC.